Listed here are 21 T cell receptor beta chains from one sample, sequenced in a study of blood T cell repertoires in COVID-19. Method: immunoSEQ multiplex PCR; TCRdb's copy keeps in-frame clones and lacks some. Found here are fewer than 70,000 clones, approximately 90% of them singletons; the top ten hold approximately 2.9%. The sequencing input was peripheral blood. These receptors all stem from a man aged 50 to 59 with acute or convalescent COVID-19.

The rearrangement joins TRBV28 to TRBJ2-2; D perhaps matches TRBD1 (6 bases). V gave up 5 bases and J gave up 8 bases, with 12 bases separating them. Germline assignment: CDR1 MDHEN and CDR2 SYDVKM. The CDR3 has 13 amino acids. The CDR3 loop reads CASSPTGFGELFF. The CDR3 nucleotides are TGTGCCAGCAGTCCTACAGGGTTTGGGGAGCTGTTTTTT. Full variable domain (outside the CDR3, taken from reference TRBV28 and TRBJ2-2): DVKVTQSSRYLVKRTGEKVFLECVQDMDHENMFWYRQDPGLGLRLIYFSYDVKMKEKGDIPEGYSVSREKKERFSLILESASTNQTSMYLCASSPTGFGELFFGEGSRLTVL.

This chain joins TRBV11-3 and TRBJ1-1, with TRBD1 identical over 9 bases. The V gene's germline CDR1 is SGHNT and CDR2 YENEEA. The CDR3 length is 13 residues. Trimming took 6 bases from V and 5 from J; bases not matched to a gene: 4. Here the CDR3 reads CASRRTGETEAFF. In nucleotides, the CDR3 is TGTGCCAGCAGACGGACAGGGGAAACTGAAGCTTTCTTT.

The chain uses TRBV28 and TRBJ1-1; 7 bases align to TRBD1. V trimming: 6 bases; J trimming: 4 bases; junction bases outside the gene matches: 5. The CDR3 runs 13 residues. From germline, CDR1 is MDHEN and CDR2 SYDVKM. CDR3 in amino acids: CASSRDRPTEAFF. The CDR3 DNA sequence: TGTGCCAGCAGCCGGGACAGACCCACTGAAGCTTTCTTT.

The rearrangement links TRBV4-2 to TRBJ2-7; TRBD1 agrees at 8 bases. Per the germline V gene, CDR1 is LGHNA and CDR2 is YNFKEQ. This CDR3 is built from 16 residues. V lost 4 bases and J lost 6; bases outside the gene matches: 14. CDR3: CASSPPAADRDTEQYF. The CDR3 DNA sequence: TGTGCCAGCAGCCCGCCCGCGGCGGACAGGGACACCGAGCAGTACTTC.

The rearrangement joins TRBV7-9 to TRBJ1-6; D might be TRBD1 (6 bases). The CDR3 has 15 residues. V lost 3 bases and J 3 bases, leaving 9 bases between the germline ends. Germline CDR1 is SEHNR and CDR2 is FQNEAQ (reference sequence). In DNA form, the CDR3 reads TGTGCCAGCAGCTTGTTGGACAGCTATAATTCACCCCTCCACTTT. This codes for CASSLLDSYNSPLHF.

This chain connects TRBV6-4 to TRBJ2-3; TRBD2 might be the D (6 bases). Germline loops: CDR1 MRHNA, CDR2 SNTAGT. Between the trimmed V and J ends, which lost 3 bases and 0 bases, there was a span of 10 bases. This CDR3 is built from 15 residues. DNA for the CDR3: TGTGCCAGCAGTGAATCAGGGACTAGCACAGATACGCAGTATTTT. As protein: CASSESGTSTDTQYF.

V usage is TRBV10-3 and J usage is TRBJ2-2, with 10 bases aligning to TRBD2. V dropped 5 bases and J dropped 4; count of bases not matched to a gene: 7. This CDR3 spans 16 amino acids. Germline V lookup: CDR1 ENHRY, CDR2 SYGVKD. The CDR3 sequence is CAISQRLAGATGELFF. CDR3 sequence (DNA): TGTGCCATCAGTCAGAGACTAGCGGGTGCCACCGGGGAGCTGTTTTTT.

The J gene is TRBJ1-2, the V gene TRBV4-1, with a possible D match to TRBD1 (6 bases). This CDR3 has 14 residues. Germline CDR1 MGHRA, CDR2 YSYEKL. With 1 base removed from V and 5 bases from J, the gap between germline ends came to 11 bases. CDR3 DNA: TGCGCCAGCAGCCAAGGACAGGAGTTTTATGGCTACACCTTC. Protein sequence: CASSQGQEFYGYTF.

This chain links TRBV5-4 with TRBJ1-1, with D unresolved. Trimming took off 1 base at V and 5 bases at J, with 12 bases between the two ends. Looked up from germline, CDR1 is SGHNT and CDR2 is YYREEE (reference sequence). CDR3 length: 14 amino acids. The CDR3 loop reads CASSLLGRRTEAFF. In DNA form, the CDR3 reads TGTGCCAGCAGCTTGCTAGGTCGGAGGACTGAAGCTTTCTTT.

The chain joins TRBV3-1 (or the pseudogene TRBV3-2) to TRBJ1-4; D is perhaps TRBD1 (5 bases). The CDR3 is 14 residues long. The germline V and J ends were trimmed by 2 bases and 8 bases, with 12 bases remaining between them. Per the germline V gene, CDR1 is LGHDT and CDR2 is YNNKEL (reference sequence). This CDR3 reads CASSQQGYSEKLFF. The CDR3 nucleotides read TGTGCCAGCAGCCAACAGGGTTATAGCGAAAAACTGTTTTTT.

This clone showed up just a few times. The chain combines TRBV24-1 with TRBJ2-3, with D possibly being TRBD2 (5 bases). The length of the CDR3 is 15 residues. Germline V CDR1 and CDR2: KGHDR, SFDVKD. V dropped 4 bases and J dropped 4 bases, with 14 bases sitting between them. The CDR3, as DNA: TGTGCCACCAGTGAACCGACTACCCGACCAGATACGCAGTATTTT. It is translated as CATSEPTTRPDTQYF.

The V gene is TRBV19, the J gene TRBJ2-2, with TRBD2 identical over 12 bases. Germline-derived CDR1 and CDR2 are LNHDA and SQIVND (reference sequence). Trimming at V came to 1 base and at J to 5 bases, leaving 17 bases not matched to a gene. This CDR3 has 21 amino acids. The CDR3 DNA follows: TGTGCCAGTAGTATAGGGGACAGGCGAAGACTAGCGGGAGCTGCTACCGGGGAGCTGTTTTTT. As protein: CASSIGDRRRLAGAATGELFF.

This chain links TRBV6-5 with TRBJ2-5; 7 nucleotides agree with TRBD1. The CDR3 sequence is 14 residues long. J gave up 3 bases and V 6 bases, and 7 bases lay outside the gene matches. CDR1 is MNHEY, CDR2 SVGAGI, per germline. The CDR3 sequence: CASSSPTGKETQYF. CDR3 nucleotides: TGTGCCAGCAGCTCCCCGACAGGGAAAGAGACCCAGTACTTC.

The CDR3 coding sequence is TGCGCCAGCAGCCATTACGCCAGCGGGATCTCAGAATCCTACGAGCAGTACTTC. Residues: CASSHYASGISESYEQYF. This sequence joins TRBV4-3 and TRBJ2-7, with 7 positions matching TRBD2. CDR3 length: 18 residues. V dropped 3 bases and J dropped 1; count of bases not matched to a gene: 15. Germline V gene lookup returns CDR1 LGHNA and CDR2 YSLEER.

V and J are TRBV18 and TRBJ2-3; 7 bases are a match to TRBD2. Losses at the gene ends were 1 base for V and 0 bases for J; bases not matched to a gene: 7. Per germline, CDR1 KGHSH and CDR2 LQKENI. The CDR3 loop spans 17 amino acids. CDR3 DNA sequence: TGTGCCAGCTCACCACGCGGGAGTTTCCTAAGCACAGATACGCAGTATTTT. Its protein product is CASSPRGSFLSTDTQYF.

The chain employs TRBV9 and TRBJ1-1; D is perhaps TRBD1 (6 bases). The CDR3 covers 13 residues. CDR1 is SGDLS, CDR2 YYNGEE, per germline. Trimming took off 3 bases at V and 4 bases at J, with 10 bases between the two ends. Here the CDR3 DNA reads TGTGCCAGCAGCGCCGGACAGCCCACTGAAGCTTTCTTT. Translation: CASSAGQPTEAFF.

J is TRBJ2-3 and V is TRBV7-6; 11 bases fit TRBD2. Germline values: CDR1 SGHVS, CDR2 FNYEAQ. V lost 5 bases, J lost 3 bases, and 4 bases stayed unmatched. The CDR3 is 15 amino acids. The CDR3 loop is CASSELAGVTDTQYF. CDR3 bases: TGTGCCAGCAGCGAACTAGCGGGAGTAACAGATACGCAGTATTTT.

In DNA form, the CDR3 reads TGTGCCAGCAGCTTAGAGCGGCGGACTGAAGCTTTCTTT. It yields the protein CASSLERRTEAFF. J is TRBJ1-1 and V is TRBV11-3, with D unresolved. The CDR3 spans 13 residues. CDR1 and CDR2 from the germline V gene are SGHNT and YENEEA. V shed 0 bases and J shed 5 bases, with 7 bases lying between them.

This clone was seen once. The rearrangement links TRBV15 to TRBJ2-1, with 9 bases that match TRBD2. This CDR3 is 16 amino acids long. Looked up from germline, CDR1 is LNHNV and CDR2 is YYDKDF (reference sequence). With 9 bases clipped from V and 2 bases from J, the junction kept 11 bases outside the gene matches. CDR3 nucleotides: TGTGCCACTTCCATCGGGACTAGCCGTACCTACAATGAGCAGTTCTTC. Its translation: CATSIGTSRTYNEQFF.

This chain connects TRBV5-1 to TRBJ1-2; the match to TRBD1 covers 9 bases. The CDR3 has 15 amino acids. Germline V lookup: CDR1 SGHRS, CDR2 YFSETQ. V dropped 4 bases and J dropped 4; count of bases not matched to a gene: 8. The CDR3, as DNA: TGCGCCAGCAGCGGAGGACAGGGGCAGGTCTATGGCTACACCTTC. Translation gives CASSGGQGQVYGYTF.

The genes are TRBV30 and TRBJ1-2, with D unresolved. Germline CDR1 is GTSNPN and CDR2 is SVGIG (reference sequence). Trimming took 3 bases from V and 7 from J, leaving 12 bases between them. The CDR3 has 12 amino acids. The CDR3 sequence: CAWSSRSFGYTF. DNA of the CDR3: TGTGCCTGGAGCTCCCGTTCCTTTGGCTACACCTTC.